The entry below describes one T cell receptor (beta chain). As originally analysed: Nucleated cell counts were estimated from reference gene primer amplification. The method was immunoSEQ multiplex PCR; TCRdb's version includes in-frame clones alone and lacks a portion of them. The DNA was the basis for D and trimming; V, J and clone size are from that table. The data hold some 240,000 clones, with approximately 89% observed a single time. The entry originates in a study of blood T cell repertoires in COVID-19. Trimming removed 1 base at V and 4 bases at J, with 13 bases between. In germline, CDR1 is SGHAT, CDR2 FQDESV (reference sequence). This CDR3 contains 15 residues.

This receptor was obtained from a woman aged 40-49 years who had recovered from COVID-19. Sequencing input: peripheral blood. This sequence joins TRBV11-1 and TRBJ1-1; a weak D match, TRBD1 (6 bases). CDR3 protein: CASSLGGGRGTEAFF. The CDR3 DNA sequence: TGTGCCAGCAGCTTAGGTGGTGGCAGGGGCACTGAAGCTTTCTTT.